The 10 T cell receptor beta chains below all came from one sample that was sequenced in a study of tumor-infiltrating lymphocytes in oesophageal squamous cell carcinoma. MiXCR, applied by TCRdb to the PCR reads, yields one record per CDR3 protein. Of 10,000 to 15,000 distinct CDR3 sequences in the sample, around half were seen once. Sequencing was performed on esophageal tumor tissue. Every receptor here comes from a female donor with esophageal squamous cell carcinoma.

J is TRBJ2-7 and V is TRBV7-3, with 8 bases matching TRBD2. The J call may be in error: the DNA end matches TRBJ2-1 better. The germline V gene has CDR1 SGHTA and CDR2 FQGTGA. The CDR3 spans 15 residues. CDR3 sequence reads: CASSLAGGAYNEQFF. The CDR3 nucleotides are TGTGCCAGCAGCTTAGCGGGAGGAGCCTACAATGAGCAGTTCTTC.

The gene calls are TRBV7-6 and TRBJ2-3; D is possibly TRBD2 (6 bases). Judging by the DNA end, TRBJ2-1 fits better; the J call may be wrong. CDR1 and CDR2 from the germline V gene are SGHVS and FNYEAQ. The CDR3 extends over 14 amino acids. In nucleotides, the CDR3 is TGTGCCAGCAGCTTCGTTGGCGGGATCTATGAGCAGTTCTTC. Translation: CASSFVGGIYEQFF.

This clonotype was detected ten times or more. This chain uses TRBV7-9 with TRBJ2-1; TRBD2 aligns across 13 bases. The CDR3 spans 17 residues. Germline V CDR1 and CDR2: SEHNR, FQNEAQ (reference sequence). V was pared by 2 bases and J by 9 bases, with 10 bases of the junction left unmatched. The CDR3 reads CASSLRDGTSGNVEQFF. The CDR3 nucleotides read TGTGCCAGCAGCTTAAGAGACGGGACTAGCGGGAATGTTGAGCAGTTCTTC.

The chain combines TRBV12-3 or TRBV12-4 with TRBJ2-1; TRBD2 matches 11 bases. CDR3 length equals 16 residues. The J segment lost 2 bases and the V segment lost 7 bases, leaving 7 bases of the junction unmatched. The CDR3 here is CASTFRSGGAYNEQFF. For the CDR3, the DNA is TGTGCCAGCACGTTCCGTAGCGGGGGGGCCTACAATGAGCAGTTCTTC.

The V and J genes are TRBV7-3 and TRBJ2-5; the D gene is possibly TRBD1 (6 bases). Trimming stripped 5 bases from V and 2 bases from J, with 6 bases between. The CDR3 has 12 amino acids. The germline V gene has CDR1 SGHTA and CDR2 FQGTGA. CDR3 coding DNA: TGTGCCAGCAGCCAGGGGCAAGAGACCCAGTACTTC. It is translated as CASSQGQETQYF. Full variable domain (rest looked up from reference TRBV7-3 and TRBJ2-5): GAGVSQTPSNKVTEKGKYVELRCDPISGHTALYWYRQSLGQGPEFLIYFQGTGAADDSGLPNDRFFAVRPEGSVSTLKIQRTERGDSAVYLCASSQGQETQYFGPGTRLLVL.

The chain uses TRBV7-9 and TRBJ2-1; TRBD1 matches at 10 bases. The CDR3 has 15 residues. From germline, CDR1 is SEHNR and CDR2 FQNEAQ (reference sequence). V gave up 7 bases and J gave up 6 bases; unmatched junction bases: 9. The CDR3 reads CASTTGTGALNEQFF. CDR3 DNA sequence: TGTGCCAGCACCACCGGGACAGGGGCCCTCAATGAGCAGTTCTTC.

This clonotype was detected only a few times. The rearrangement uses TRBV6-1 and TRBJ2-1, with TRBD2 matching 7 bases. Near its end, the DNA agrees better with TRBJ2-7, so the J call may be wrong. The length of the CDR3 is 16 residues. Germline-derived CDR1 and CDR2 are MNHNS and SASEGT. The CDR3 protein is CASRESGASSYNEQYF. The CDR3 nucleotides read TGTGCCAGCAGGGAAAGCGGGGCAAGCTCCTACAATGAGCAGTACTTC.

The rearrangement links TRBV11-3 to TRBJ2-5; possibly TRBD1 for D (6 bases). With the DNA end fitting TRBJ2-1 better, the J assignment may be wrong. The germline gives CDR1 SGHNT, CDR2 YENEEA. The CDR3 has 17 amino acids. This chain's CDR3 is CASSLDPGQPLYNEQFF. As DNA, the CDR3 is TGTGCCAGCAGCTTAGATCCGGGACAACCCCTCTACAATGAGCAGTTCTTC.

The J gene is TRBJ2-5, the V gene TRBV7-2; 9 nucleotides match TRBD1. This CDR3 is built from 16 residues. In germline, CDR1 is SGHTA, CDR2 FQGNSA. Trimming at V came to 6 bases and at J to 6 bases, leaving 14 bases not matched to a gene. The CDR3 sequence: CASSYTAGQGPKTQYF. The CDR3 DNA sequence: TGTGCCAGCAGTTATACCGCGGGACAGGGCCCGAAGACCCAGTACTTC.

In this sample, this clonotype turned up a few times. V is TRBV7-2 and J is TRBJ2-3; 7 nucleotides line up with TRBD2. Looked up from germline, CDR1 is SGHTA and CDR2 is FQGNSA. Trimming at V came to 4 bases and at J to 5 bases, leaving 3 bases not matched to a gene. The CDR3 totals 13 residues. CDR3 bases: TGTGCCAGCAGCTCAGGGAGGGGAGATACGCAGTATTTT. It translates to CASSSGRGDTQYF. Using reference TRBV7-2 and TRBJ2-3 for the parts outside the CDR3, the full variable domain is GAGVSQSPSNKVTEKGKDVELRCDPISGHTALYWYRQSLGQGLEFLIYFQGNSAPDKSGLPSDRFSAERTGGSVSTLTIQRTQQEDSAVYLCASSSGRGDTQYFGPGTRLTVL.